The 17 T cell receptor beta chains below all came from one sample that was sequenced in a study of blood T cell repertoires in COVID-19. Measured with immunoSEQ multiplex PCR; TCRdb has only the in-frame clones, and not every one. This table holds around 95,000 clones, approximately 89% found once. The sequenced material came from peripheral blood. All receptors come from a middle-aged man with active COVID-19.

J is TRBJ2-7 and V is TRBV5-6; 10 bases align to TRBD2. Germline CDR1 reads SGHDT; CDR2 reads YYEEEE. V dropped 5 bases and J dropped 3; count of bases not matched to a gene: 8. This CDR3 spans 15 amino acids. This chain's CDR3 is CASRPGTSAFYEQYV. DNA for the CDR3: TGTGCCAGCAGACCCGGGACTAGCGCTTTCTACGAGCAGTACGTC.

The DNA of the CDR3 is TGCGCCAGCAGCCAAAACACAGGGAACAATGAAAAACTGTTTTTT. Protein product: CASSQNTGNNEKLFF. The chain has TRBV5-1 and TRBJ1-4, with a weak D call TRBD1 (6 bases). The CDR3 contains 15 residues. The germline V gene encodes CDR1 SGHRS and CDR2 YFSETQ. The V gene lost 4 bases and the J gene lost 5 bases, with 15 bases spanning the gap.

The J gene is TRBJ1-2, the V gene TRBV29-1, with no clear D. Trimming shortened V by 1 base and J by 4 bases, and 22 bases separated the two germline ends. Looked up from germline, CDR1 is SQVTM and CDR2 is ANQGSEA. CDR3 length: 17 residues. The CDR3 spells CSVEVTGDRRSGYGYTF. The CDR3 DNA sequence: TGCAGCGTTGAAGTAACGGGTGATAGGCGATCGGGCTATGGCTACACCTTC. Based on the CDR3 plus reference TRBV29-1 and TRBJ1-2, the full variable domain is SAVISQKPSRDICQRGTSLTIQCQVDSQVTMMFWYRQQPGQSLTLIATANQGSEATYESGFVIDKFPISRPNLTFSTLTVSNMSPEDSSIYLCSVEVTGDRRSGYGYTFGSGTRLTVV.

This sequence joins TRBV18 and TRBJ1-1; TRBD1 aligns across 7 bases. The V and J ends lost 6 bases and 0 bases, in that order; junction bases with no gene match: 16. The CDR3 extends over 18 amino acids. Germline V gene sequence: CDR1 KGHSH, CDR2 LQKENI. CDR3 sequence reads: CASSTLGGSTNMNTEAFF. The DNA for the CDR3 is TGTGCCAGCTCTACTCTAGGGGGCTCTACCAACATGAACACTGAAGCTTTCTTT.

The CDR3 DNA reads as TGTGCCAGCAGCCATCCGGGACACAGCTACAATGAGCAGTTCTTC. Its translation is CASSHPGHSYNEQFF. This sequence joins TRBV14 and TRBJ2-1, with D possibly being TRBD1 (6 bases). The germline V and J ends were trimmed by 3 bases and 3 bases, with 12 bases remaining between them. Germline-derived CDR1 and CDR2 are SGHDN and FVKESK. The CDR3 is 15 residues long.

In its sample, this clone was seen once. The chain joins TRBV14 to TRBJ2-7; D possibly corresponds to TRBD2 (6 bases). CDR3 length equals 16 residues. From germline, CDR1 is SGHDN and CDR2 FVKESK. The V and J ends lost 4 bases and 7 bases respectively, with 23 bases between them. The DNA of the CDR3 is TGTGCCAGCAGCCCCCCAAGCGGGTCAAGGTTGCGGGAGCAGTACTTC. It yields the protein CASSPPSGSRLREQYF.

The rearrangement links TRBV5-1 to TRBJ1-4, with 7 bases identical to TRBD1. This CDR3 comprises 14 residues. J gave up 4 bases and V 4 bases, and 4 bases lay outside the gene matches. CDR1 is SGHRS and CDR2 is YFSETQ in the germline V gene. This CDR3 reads CASSQDRLNEKLFF. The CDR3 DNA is TGCGCCAGCAGCCAGGACAGGCTTAATGAAAAACTGTTTTTT.

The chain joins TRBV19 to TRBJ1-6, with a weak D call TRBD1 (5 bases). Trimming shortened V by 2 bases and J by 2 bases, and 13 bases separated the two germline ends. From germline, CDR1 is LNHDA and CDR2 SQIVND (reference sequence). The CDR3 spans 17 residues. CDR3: CASSISAGRAYNSPLHF. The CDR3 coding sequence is TGTGCCAGTAGTATATCGGCAGGGAGGGCCTATAATTCACCCCTCCACTTT.

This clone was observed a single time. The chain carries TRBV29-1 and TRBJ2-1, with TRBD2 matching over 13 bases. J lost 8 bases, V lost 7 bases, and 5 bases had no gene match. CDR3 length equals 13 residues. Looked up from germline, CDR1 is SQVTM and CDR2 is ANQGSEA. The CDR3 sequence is CSGRTSGSDEQFF. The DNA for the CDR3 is TGCAGCGGACGGACTAGCGGGAGCGATGAGCAGTTCTTC.

As DNA, the CDR3 is TGTGCCAGCAGCTTTCTTGCGGGGGGCGATAGATGGACCGGGGAGCTGTTTTTT. Translation: CASSFLAGGDRWTGELFF. This chain connects TRBV7-8 to TRBJ2-2; 8 bases fit TRBD2. Germline assignment: CDR1 SGHVS and CDR2 FQNEAQ. The CDR3 extends over 18 amino acids. The trim removed 3 bases at V and 5 bases at J, leaving 14 bases unmatched.

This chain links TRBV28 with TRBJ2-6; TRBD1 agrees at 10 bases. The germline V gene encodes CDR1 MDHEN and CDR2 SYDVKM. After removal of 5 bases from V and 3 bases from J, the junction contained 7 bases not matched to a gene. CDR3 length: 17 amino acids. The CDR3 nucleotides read TGTGCCAGCAGTCCACCGGGACAGGGGCGTGGGGCCAACGTCCTGACTTTC. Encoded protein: CASSPPGQGRGANVLTF.

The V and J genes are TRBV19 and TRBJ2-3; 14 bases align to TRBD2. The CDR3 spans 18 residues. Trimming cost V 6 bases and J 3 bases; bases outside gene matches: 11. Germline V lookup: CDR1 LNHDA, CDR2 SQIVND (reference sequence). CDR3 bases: TGTGCCAGTAGCCGATTGACTAGCGGGAGGGTGGGGACAGATACGCAGTATTTT. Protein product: CASSRLTSGRVGTDTQYF.

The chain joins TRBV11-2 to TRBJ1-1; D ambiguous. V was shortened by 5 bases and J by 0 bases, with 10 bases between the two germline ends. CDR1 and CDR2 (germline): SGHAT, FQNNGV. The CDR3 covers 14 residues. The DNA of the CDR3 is TGTGCCAGCAGCCGCACAGTGATGAACACTGAAGCTTTCTTT. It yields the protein CASSRTVMNTEAFF.

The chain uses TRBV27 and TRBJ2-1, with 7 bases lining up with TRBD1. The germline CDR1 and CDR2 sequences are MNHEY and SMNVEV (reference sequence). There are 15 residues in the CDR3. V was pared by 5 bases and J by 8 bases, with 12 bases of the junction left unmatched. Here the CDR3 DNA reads TGTGCCAGCAGTCCCGGGACAGCATCGATTGATGAGCAGTTCTTC. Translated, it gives CASSPGTASIDEQFF.

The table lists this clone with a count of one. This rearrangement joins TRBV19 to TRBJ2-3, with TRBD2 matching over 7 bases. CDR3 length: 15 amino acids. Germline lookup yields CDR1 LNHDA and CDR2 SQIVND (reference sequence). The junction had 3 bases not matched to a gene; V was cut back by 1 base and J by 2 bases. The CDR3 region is CASSIGLADTDTQYF. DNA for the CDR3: TGTGCCAGTAGTATAGGTCTAGCGGACACAGATACGCAGTATTTT. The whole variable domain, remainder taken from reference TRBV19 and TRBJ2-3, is DGGITQSPKYLFRKEGQNVTLSCEQNLNHDAMYWYRQDPGQGLRLIYYSQIVNDFQKGDIAEGYSVSREKKESFPLTVTSAQKNPTAFYLCASSIGLADTDTQYFGPGTRLTVL.

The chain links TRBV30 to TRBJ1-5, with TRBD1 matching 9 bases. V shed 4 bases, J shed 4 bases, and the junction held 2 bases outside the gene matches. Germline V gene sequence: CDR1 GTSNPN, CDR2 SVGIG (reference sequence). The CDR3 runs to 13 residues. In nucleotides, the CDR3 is TGTGCCTGGAAAGGACAGGGGAATCAGCCCCAGCATTTT. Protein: CAWKGQGNQPQHF.

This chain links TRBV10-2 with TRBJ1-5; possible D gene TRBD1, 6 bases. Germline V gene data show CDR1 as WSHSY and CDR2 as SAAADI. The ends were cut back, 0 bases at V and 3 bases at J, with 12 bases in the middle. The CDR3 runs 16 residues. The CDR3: CASSESTAGVNQPQHF. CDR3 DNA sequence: TGCGCCAGCAGTGAGTCGACGGCAGGGGTCAATCAGCCCCAGCATTTT.